The 15 T cell receptor beta chains in this list originate from one sample, sequenced in a study of blood T cell repertoires in COVID-19. Produced via immunoSEQ multiplex PCR; TCRdb's table is partial and in-frame only. The sample has 96,000 or so clones, 85% to 95% seen once. Sequences were obtained from peripheral blood. The receptors shown here come from a man between 60 and 70 years old with acute or convalescent COVID-19.

This chain joins TRBV4-3 and TRBJ2-6; D unresolved. The CDR3 covers 15 residues. Trimming shortened V by 0 bases and J by 0 bases, and 3 bases separated the two germline ends. The V gene's germline CDR1 is LGHNA and CDR2 YSLEER. The CDR3 DNA is TGCGCCAGCAGCCAAGACAGCTCTGGGGCCAACGTCCTGACTTTC. Protein product: CASSQDSSGANVLTF.

Here the CDR3 reads CASSIPGGAGGAGELFF. The CDR3 nucleotides are TGTGCCAGTAGTATCCCTGGGGGAGCGGGAGGTGCCGGGGAGCTGTTTTTT. This rearrangement joins TRBV19 to TRBJ2-2; 9 bases line up with TRBD2. This CDR3 has 17 amino acids. V lost 3 bases to trimming and J lost 6 bases; unmatched junction nucleotides: 11. In germline, CDR1 is LNHDA, CDR2 SQIVND (reference sequence).

Worth noting for this clone: A junction end diverges from the germline sequence, so it may reflect a read error. J is TRBJ2-7 and V is TRBV25-1; D is perhaps TRBD1 (5 bases). The germline V gene encodes CDR1 MGHDK and CDR2 SYGVNS. The CDR3 loop spans 15 amino acids. CDR3 protein: CASSEWLRTTYEQYF. The CDR3 DNA follows: TGTGCCAGCAGTGAATGGCTACGGACAACCTATGAGCAGTACTTC.

This chain's CDR3 is CASSSERLYEQYF. DNA for the CDR3: TGTGCCAGCAGCTCCGAGCGTTTGTACGAGCAGTACTTC. The rearrangement links TRBV6-2 or TRBV6-3 to TRBJ2-7; D gene ambiguous. Trimming cost V 6 bases and J 4 bases, with 13 bases left between them. This CDR3 is 13 amino acids long. CDR1 and CDR2 from the germline V gene are MNHEY and SVGEGT.

This chain joins TRBV15 and TRBJ2-1, with unresolved D. Germline CDR1 and CDR2: LNHNV and YYDKDF (reference sequence). This CDR3 comprises 14 residues. The V end was cut by 5 bases, the J end by 3 bases, with 11 bases between. This chain's CDR3 is CATSVSHYYNEQFF. CDR3 DNA: TGTGCCACCAGCGTGTCCCACTACTACAATGAGCAGTTCTTC.

The J gene is TRBJ2-1, the V gene TRBV28, with D perhaps TRBD1 (6 bases). Germline CDR1 is MDHEN and CDR2 is SYDVKM. The CDR3 contains 17 residues. Trimming removed 3 bases from V and 0 bases from J, with 15 bases in between. CDR3 in DNA: TGTGCCAGCAGTTTCCCTCCCTCGGACAGCTCCTACAATGAGCAGTTCTTC. Protein sequence: CASSFPPSDSSYNEQFF.

The chain joins TRBV7-8 to TRBJ2-5; 7 bases are a match to TRBD2. This CDR3 is 15 amino acids long. The V segment lost 2 bases and the J segment 5 bases; nucleotides outside the gene matches: 8. Germline V lookup: CDR1 SGHVS, CDR2 FQNEAQ. The CDR3 is CASSLLAGAGETQYF. The CDR3 DNA reads as TGTGCCAGCAGCTTATTGGCGGGAGCGGGGGAGACCCAGTACTTC.

The V and J genes are TRBV7-9 and TRBJ2-1; possible D gene TRBD2, 6 bases. This CDR3 is 15 amino acids long. The V gene lost 9 bases and the J gene lost 10 bases, with 25 bases spanning the gap. Germline V gives CDR1 SEHNR, CDR2 FQNEAQ (reference sequence). The CDR3 nucleotides are TGTGCCAGTCACTTCGGGACTCGCCCTCTCGGGGAGCAGTTCTTC. Its protein is CASHFGTRPLGEQFF.

The CDR3 nucleotides read TGTGCCAGCAGCCCCGAAGGACAGGGAGAGCAGTTCTTC. It codes for CASSPEGQGEQFF. J is TRBJ2-1 and V is TRBV9; 8 bases fit TRBD1. The ends lost 4 bases at V and 10 bases at J; junction bases unmatched: 7. The germline gives CDR1 SGDLS, CDR2 YYNGEE. This CDR3 comprises 13 residues. Full variable domain (outside the CDR3, taken from reference TRBV9 and TRBJ2-1): DSGVTQTPKHLITATGQRVTLRCSPRSGDLSVYWYQQSLDQGLQFLIQYYNGEERAKGNILERFSAQQFPDLHSELNLSSLELGDSALYFCASSPEGQGEQFFGPGTRLTVL.

The rearrangement links TRBV28 to TRBJ2-5, with 10 nucleotides matching TRBD1. Germline CDR1 MDHEN, CDR2 SYDVKM. The CDR3 consists of 16 residues. After removal of 2 bases from V and 3 bases from J, the junction contained 6 bases not matched to a gene. This CDR3 reads CASSLGQGGFEETQYF. CDR3 nucleotides: TGTGCCAGCAGTTTAGGACAGGGGGGGTTCGAAGAGACCCAGTACTTC.

The rearrangement joins TRBV5-6 to TRBJ2-3, with 7 bases identical to TRBD2. J gave up 4 bases and V 5 bases, and 10 bases lay outside the gene matches. Looked up from germline, CDR1 is SGHDT and CDR2 is YYEEEE. The CDR3 totals 15 residues. CDR3 sequence reads: CASRVMREWADTQYF. The CDR3 DNA is TGTGCCAGCAGGGTTATGCGGGAGTGGGCAGATACGCAGTATTTT.

The V gene is TRBV7-2, the J gene TRBJ1-2, with 10 nucleotides matching TRBD1. The CDR3 is made up of 15 amino acids. V was clipped by 1 base and J by 7 bases; unmatched bases: 6. Germline V gene data show CDR1 as SGHTA and CDR2 as FQGNSA. This chain's CDR3 is CASSLVGTGVGGYTF. The DNA for the CDR3 is TGTGCCAGCAGCTTAGTAGGGACAGGGGTTGGTGGCTACACCTTC.

V usage is TRBV5-4 and J usage is TRBJ2-5; TRBD2 might be the D (6 bases). Germline values: CDR1 SGHNT, CDR2 YYREEE (reference sequence). V dropped 4 bases and J dropped 3 bases, with 19 bases sitting between them. There are 16 residues in the CDR3. CDR3 residues: CASSIFGRGTEETQYF. DNA of the CDR3: TGTGCCAGCAGCATCTTTGGGAGAGGGACTGAAGAGACCCAGTACTTC.

This chain joins TRBV12-5 and TRBJ2-3, with 14 bases matching TRBD2. V shed 6 bases, J shed 5 bases, and the junction held 4 bases outside the gene matches. Germline V gene sequence: CDR1 LGHNT, CDR2 FRNRAP. The CDR3 is 15 amino acids. This chain's CDR3 is CASGPGLAGGDTQYF. The CDR3 DNA sequence: TGTGCTAGTGGCCCCGGACTAGCGGGAGGAGATACGCAGTATTTT.

CDR3 nucleotides: TGTGCCAGCAGTTATTACCATTCGACAGGGTCCTCTGGAAACACCATATATTTT. Translating gives CASSYYHSTGSSGNTIYF. The J gene is TRBJ1-3, the V gene TRBV6-2 or TRBV6-3; 7 nucleotides align to TRBD1. This CDR3 has 18 amino acids. V trimming: 3 bases; J trimming: 0 bases; junction bases outside the gene matches: 11. Germline assignment: CDR1 MNHEY and CDR2 SVGEGT.